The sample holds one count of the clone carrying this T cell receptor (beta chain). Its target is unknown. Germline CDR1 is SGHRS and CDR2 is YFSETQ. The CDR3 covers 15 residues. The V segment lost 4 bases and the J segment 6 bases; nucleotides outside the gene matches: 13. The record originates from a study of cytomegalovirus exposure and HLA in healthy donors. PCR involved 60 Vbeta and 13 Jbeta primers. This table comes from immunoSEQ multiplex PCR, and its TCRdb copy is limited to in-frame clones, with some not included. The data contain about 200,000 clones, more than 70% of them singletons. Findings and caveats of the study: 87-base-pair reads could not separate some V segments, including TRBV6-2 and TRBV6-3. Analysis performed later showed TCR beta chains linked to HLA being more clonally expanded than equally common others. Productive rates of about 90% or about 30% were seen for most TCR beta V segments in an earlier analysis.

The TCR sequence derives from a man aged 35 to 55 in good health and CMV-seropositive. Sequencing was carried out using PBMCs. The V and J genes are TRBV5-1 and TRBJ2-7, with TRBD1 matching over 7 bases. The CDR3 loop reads CASSPDRLGFSEQYF. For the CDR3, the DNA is TGCGCCAGCAGCCCGGACAGGCTTGGGTTCAGCGAGCAGTACTTC.